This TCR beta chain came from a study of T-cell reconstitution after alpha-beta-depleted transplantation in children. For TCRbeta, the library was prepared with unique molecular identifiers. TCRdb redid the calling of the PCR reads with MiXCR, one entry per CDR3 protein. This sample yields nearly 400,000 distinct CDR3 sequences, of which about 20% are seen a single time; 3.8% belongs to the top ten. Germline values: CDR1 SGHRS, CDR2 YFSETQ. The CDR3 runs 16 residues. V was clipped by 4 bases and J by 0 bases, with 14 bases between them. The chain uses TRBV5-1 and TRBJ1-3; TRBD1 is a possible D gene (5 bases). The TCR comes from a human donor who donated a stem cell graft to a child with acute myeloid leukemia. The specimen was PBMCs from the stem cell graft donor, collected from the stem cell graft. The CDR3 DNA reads TGCGCCAGCAGCGGGGGATGGGGAGACTCTGGAAACACCATATATTTT. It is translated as CASSGGWGDSGNTIYF.